The TCR beta chain described here comes from a study of blood T cells in healthy people across ages. Combining a sample-barcoded 5' primer with a J-beta primer mix, a second PCR ran for roughly 6 to 12 cycles. TCRdb reprocessed the 5' RACE reads via MiXCR and lists one record per CDR3 protein. The top ten hold about a fifth of the sample, which has around 900,000 distinct CDR3 sequences, roughly 51% seen once. Germline V CDR1 and CDR2: MGHRA, YSYEKL. This CDR3 has 15 residues. V was clipped by 5 bases and J by 11 bases; unmatched bases: 11. The sequence came from a woman aged 55-75 years in good health. Sequences were obtained from blood. V gene TRBV4-1 combines with J gene TRBJ2-5; TRBD2 agrees at 13 bases. The CDR3 loop reads CASSTRTSGSYGQYF. The CDR3, as DNA: TGCGCCAGCAGCACCCGGACTAGCGGGAGCTACGGGCAGTACTTC.